The TCR beta chain under discussion was sequenced for a study of shared T cell receptors in the human thymus. Clones were read by immunoSEQ multiplex PCR, and TCRdb kept only the in-frame ones, dropping some. The sample lists 650,000 to 950,000 clones, 80% to 90% occurring once. Between the trimmed V and J ends, which lost 3 bases and 7 bases, there was a span of 16 bases. This CDR3 is built from 15 residues. Germline loops: CDR1 WNHNN, CDR2 SYGVQD (reference sequence). These same data were also listed under a study on human thymus T cells.

The rearrangement uses TRBV10-1 and TRBJ2-4, with a weak D call TRBD1 (7 bases). The sequenced material came from thymocytes. This TCR came from a girl less than two years old with a congenital heart defect. CDR3 region: CASSEGPGGINIQYF. For the CDR3, the DNA is TGCGCCAGCAGTGAAGGTCCAGGGGGGATCAACATTCAGTACTTC.